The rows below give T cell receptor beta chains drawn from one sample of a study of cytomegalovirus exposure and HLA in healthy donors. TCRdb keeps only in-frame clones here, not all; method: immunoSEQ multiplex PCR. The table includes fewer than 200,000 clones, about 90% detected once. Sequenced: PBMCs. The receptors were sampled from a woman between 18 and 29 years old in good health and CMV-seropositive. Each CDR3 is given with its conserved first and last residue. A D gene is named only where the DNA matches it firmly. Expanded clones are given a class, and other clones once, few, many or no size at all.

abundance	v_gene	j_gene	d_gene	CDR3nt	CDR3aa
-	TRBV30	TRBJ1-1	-	TGTGCCTGGAGTGGGACACCCGGAGGGGTGTCCTCAAACACTGAAGCTTTCTTT	CAWSGTPGGVSSNTEAFF
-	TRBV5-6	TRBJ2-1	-	TGTGCCAGCAGCTTGGGAGGGCGGCAGTTCTTC	CASSLGGRQFF
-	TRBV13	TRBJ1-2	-	TGTGCCAGCAGCTTAGGAGCGAACTATGGCTACACCTTC	CASSLGANYGYTF
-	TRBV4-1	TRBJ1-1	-	TGCGCCAGCAGCCTAAGGGAGTCGTGGACTGAAGCTTTCTTT	CASSLRESWTEAFF
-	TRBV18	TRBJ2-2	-	TGTGCCAGCTCACCTCGACAGGAACCCGGGGAGCTGTTTTTT	CASSPRQEPGELFF
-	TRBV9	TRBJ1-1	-	TGTGCCAGCAGCCCCACAGGGCGAGTGGTGCAGCTGAACACTGAAGCTTTCTTT	CASSPTGRVVQLNTEAFF
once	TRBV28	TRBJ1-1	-	TGTGCCAGCAGTGGGGAATCAAGGGGCGACACTGAAGCTTTCTTT	CASSGESRGDTEAFF
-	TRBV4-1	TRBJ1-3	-	TGCGCCAGCAGCCAGGGACATGGCGGAAACACCATATATTTT	CASSQGHGGNTIYF
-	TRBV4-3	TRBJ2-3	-	TGCGCCAGCAGCCAAGGGGTGAGGGCAGATACGCAGTATTTT	CASSQGVRADTQYF
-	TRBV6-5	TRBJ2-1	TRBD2	TGTGCCAGCAGACCCGGGACTAGCGGTTACAATGAGCAGTTCTTC	CASRPGTSGYNEQFF
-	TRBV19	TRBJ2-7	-	TGTGCCAGTAGCCCCGGCGGAGGGCCCTACGAGCAGTACTTC	CASSPGGGPYEQYF
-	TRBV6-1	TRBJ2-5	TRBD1	TGTGCCAGCAGTCGGGGACAGGCCAACTTC	CASSRGQANF
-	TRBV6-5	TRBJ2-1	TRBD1	TGTGCCAGCGGACAGGCGAAAAACAATGAGCAGTTCTTC	CASGQAKNNEQFF
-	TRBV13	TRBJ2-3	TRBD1	TGTGCCAGCAGCCCCGACAGGGAAGCAGATACGCAGTATTTT	CASSPDREADTQYF
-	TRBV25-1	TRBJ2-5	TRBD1	TGTGCCAGCAGTGAACAGGGGGCCGGCCAAGAGACCCAGTACTTC	CASSEQGAGQETQYF
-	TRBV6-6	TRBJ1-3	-	TGTGCCAGCAGTTACGTCGCCCAGGGGACCATATATTTT	CASSYVAQGTIYF
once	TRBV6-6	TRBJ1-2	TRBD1	TGTGCCAGCAGTTCGACAGGGGACTATGGCTACACCTTC	CASSSTGDYGYTF
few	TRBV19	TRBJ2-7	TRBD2	TGTGCCAGTAGTATCCCCGGGCTAGCGGGGCCCTACGAGCAGTACTTC	CASSIPGLAGPYEQYF
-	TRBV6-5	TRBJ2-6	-	TGTGCCACCTCCTTGGGCGGGGCTGGGGCCAACGTCCTGACTTTC	CATSLGGAGANVLTF
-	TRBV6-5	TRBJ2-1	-	TGTGCCAGCCGGCGGAGCGTTGGCCACAATGAGCAGTTCTTC	CASRRSVGHNEQFF
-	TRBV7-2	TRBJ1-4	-	TGTGCCAGCAGGGCGGTGGCAGGGGAAAAACTGTTTTTT	CASRAVAGEKLFF
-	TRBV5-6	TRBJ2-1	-	TGTGCCAGCAGCTGGCAGGGGCAGAGGGAGCAGTTCTTC	CASSWQGQREQFF